One sample yielded the 20 T cell receptor beta chains listed below, sequenced in a study of shared clonotypes between healthy human individuals. Data came from immunoSEQ multiplex PCR; TCRdb stores just in-frame clones and leaves some out. The sample carries 550,000 to 850,000 clones, approximately 79% recorded once. Input material: memory CD4+ T cells sorted from blood. Subset indicated: CD45RA-negative fraction. Receptors originate from a woman aged 25 to 39 in good health.

This clone was picked up many times. V gene TRBV28 combines with J gene TRBJ2-4, with unresolved D. Germline CDR1 reads MDHEN; CDR2 reads SYDVKM. CDR3 length: 13 residues. V was pared by 6 bases and J by 0 bases, with 6 bases between. The CDR3 loop reads CASRELAKNIQYF. The DNA of the CDR3 is TGTGCCAGCAGGGAGCTAGCCAAAAACATTCAGTACTTC.

At least ten counts were recorded for this clone. The chain uses TRBV25-1 and TRBJ2-3; D is ambiguous. CDR3 length: 11 amino acids. Germline-derived CDR1 and CDR2 are MGHDK and SYGVNS. V shed 10 bases and J shed 2 bases, with 7 bases lying between them. CDR3 sequence reads: CATQLTDTQYF. DNA for the CDR3: TGTGCCACACAACTCACAGATACGCAGTATTTT.

V usage is TRBV28 and J usage is TRBJ1-2; 7 bases fit TRBD1. Germline CDR1 and CDR2: MDHEN and SYDVKM. J gave up 4 bases and V 4 bases, and 6 bases lay outside the gene matches. This CDR3 spans 14 amino acids. The CDR3 sequence is CASSSTGPAYGYTF. The CDR3 region has the DNA TGTGCCAGCAGTTCGACAGGGCCGGCCTATGGCTACACCTTC.

A few counts support this clone. This chain links TRBV19 with TRBJ1-4, with D uncertain. The CDR3 is 15 residues long. V lost 2 bases and J lost 2, with 9 bases in between. Germline CDR1 LNHDA, CDR2 SQIVND (reference sequence). The CDR3 region has the DNA TGTGCCAGTAGTATATTAGGAGCGACTAATGAAAAACTGTTTTTT. This translates into CASSILGATNEKLFF.

The V call is TRBV28, the J call TRBJ2-7, with D maybe TRBD1 (6 bases). Germline assignment: CDR1 MDHEN and CDR2 SYDVKM. CDR3 length equals 15 residues. Trimming removed 6 bases at V and 7 bases at J, with 22 bases between. Here the CDR3 reads CASSIPGHTLGEQYF. The CDR3 nucleotides read TGTGCCAGCAGCATCCCGGGACATACCCTCGGGGAGCAGTACTTC.

This clone is a singleton in its sample. At the DNA level, this CDR3 is encoded by other sequences in the same sample as well. The genes are TRBV19 and TRBJ2-1; the match to TRBD1 covers 8 bases. CDR3 length equals 17 residues. The junction had 7 bases not matched to a gene; V was cut back by 0 bases and J by 3 bases. Germline lookup yields CDR1 LNHDA and CDR2 SQIVND (reference sequence). DNA of the CDR3: TGTGCCAGTAGTATAGATATGGGAACAGGGGGCTACAATGAGCAGTTCTTC. It codes for CASSIDMGTGGYNEQFF. The variable domain in full, with the rest retrieved from reference TRBV19 and TRBJ2-1, is DGGITQSPKYLFRKEGQNVTLSCEQNLNHDAMYWYRQDPGQGLRLIYYSQIVNDFQKGDIAEGYSVSREKKESFPLTVTSAQKNPTAFYLCASSIDMGTGGYNEQFFGPGTRLTVL.

This clone came up a few times. The V call is TRBV7-3, the J call TRBJ2-1; D not resolved. The CDR3 has 12 residues. V was trimmed by 5 bases and J by 5 bases, leaving 7 bases between them. In germline, CDR1 is SGHTA, CDR2 FQGTGA. In DNA, the CDR3 is TGTGCCAGCAGCGACTGGAACAATGAGCAGTTCTTC. This gives the protein CASSDWNNEQFF.

In the case of this clone: This sample includes further DNA sequences coding for the same CDR3. The chain carries TRBV5-1 and TRBJ2-1, with 12 positions matching TRBD2. CDR1 and CDR2 (germline): SGHRS, YFSETQ. The CDR3 has 14 residues. The V segment lost 4 bases and the J segment 7 bases; nucleotides outside the gene matches: 3. CDR3 sequence: CASSPGTSGNEQFF. As DNA, the CDR3 is TGCGCCAGCAGCCCTGGGACTAGCGGGAATGAGCAGTTCTTC.

This chain connects TRBV27 to TRBJ2-7; D is possibly TRBD1 (5 bases). Trimming removed 6 bases from V and 3 bases from J, with 12 bases in between. Germline V CDR1 and CDR2: MNHEY, SMNVEV (reference sequence). The CDR3 totals 13 residues. Here the CDR3 DNA reads TGTGCCAGCAGAACCCAGGACAACTACGAGCAGTACTTC. It yields the protein CASRTQDNYEQYF.

The V call is TRBV5-1, the J call TRBJ2-7; D perhaps matches TRBD2 (6 bases). CDR3 size: 15 residues. V was trimmed by 7 bases and J by 6 bases, leaving 23 bases between them. CDR1 and CDR2 from the germline V gene are SGHRS and YFSETQ. In DNA, the CDR3 is TGCGCCAGCGCCCCATCGGTATCGGGAGCAGGCGAGCAGTACTTC. Its translation: CASAPSVSGAGEQYF.

This rearrangement joins TRBV4-2 to TRBJ2-5; TRBD1 or TRBD2 may be the D gene (5 bases each). V lost 2 bases and J 5 bases, leaving 18 bases between the germline ends. The germline V gene encodes CDR1 LGHNA and CDR2 YNFKEQ. The CDR3 totals 16 residues. CDR3 nucleotides: TGTGCCAGCAGCCAATTGCTTGGGGGAGTCAGGGAGACCCAGTACTTC. Translated, it gives CASSQLLGGVRETQYF.

The chain links TRBV29-1 to TRBJ2-3, with 12 positions matching TRBD1. CDR1 SQVTM and CDR2 ANQGSEA come from the germline V gene. The CDR3 totals 14 residues. DNA for the CDR3: TGCAGTGGGGACAGGGGGCGCGACACAGATACGCAGTATTTT. Translated, it gives CSGDRGRDTDTQYF.

In regard to this clone: In the same sample, other DNA sequences code for this CDR3. The rearrangement joins TRBV28 to TRBJ2-7; maybe TRBD2 (6 bases). This CDR3 contains 13 residues. CDR1 and CDR2 from the germline V gene are MDHEN and SYDVKM. Deletions cut 5 bases from V and 3 bases from J, with 11 bases between. In nucleotides, the CDR3 is TGTGCCAGCAGTCCGACTAGGGGCTACGAGCAGTACTTC. This sequence encodes CASSPTRGYEQYF. The full variable domain, with the rest looked up from reference TRBV28 and TRBJ2-7, is DVKVTQSSRYLVKRTGEKVFLECVQDMDHENMFWYRQDPGLGLRLIYFSYDVKMKEKGDIPEGYSVSREKKERFSLILESASTNQTSMYLCASSPTRGYEQYFGPGTRLTVT.

This clone was seen a handful of times. The chain uses TRBV2 and TRBJ1-5, with TRBD1 as a possible D gene (6 bases). In germline, CDR1 is SNHLY, CDR2 FYNNEI. This CDR3 is 14 amino acids long. Trimming took 5 bases from V and 6 from J, leaving 14 bases between them. The CDR3 sequence: CASSTQGLAQPQHF. CDR3 nucleotide sequence: TGTGCCAGCAGTACACAGGGTTTAGCTCAGCCCCAGCATTTT.

This chain joins TRBV11-2 and TRBJ2-7, with 7 bases matching TRBD2. Germline loops: CDR1 SGHAT, CDR2 FQNNGV. V lost 2 bases and J lost 4; bases outside the gene matches: 8. This CDR3 region has 15 residues. CDR3 region: CASSLQGGSMYEQYF. The CDR3 region has the DNA TGTGCCAGCAGCTTACAGGGCGGGAGCATGTACGAGCAGTACTTC.

CDR3 in amino acids: CASSPLAPSTDTQYF. CDR3 DNA: TGTGCCAGCAGTCCCCTGGCACCCAGCACAGATACGCAGTATTTT. The chain employs TRBV6-5 and TRBJ2-3; D not certain. V dropped 5 bases and J dropped 0 bases, with 12 bases sitting between them. The CDR3 length is 15 residues. The germline V gene encodes CDR1 MNHEY and CDR2 SVGAGI.

A few counts support this clone. The V call is TRBV7-8, the J call TRBJ1-1, with D unclear. There are 15 residues in the CDR3. Trimming took 5 bases from V and 7 from J, leaving 20 bases between them. Germline-derived CDR1 and CDR2 are SGHVS and FQNEAQ. The CDR3 DNA sequence: TGTGCCAGCAGCCCCCGTAGGGCAGGTGCCTATGAAGCTTTCTTT. Translation: CASSPRRAGAYEAFF.

The rearrangement joins TRBV5-5 to TRBJ2-2; D not resolved. Germline lookup yields CDR1 SGHKS and CDR2 YYEKEE (reference sequence). The CDR3 has 14 amino acids. V was clipped by 9 bases and J by 7 bases, with 19 bases between them. Written as DNA, the CDR3 is TGTGCCACTAAGGACCGCCTTGTGGTCGGGGAGCTGTTTTTT. It yields the protein CATKDRLVVGELFF.

The genes are TRBV6-1 and TRBJ1-5, with TRBD1 matching over 10 bases. Per germline, CDR1 MNHNS and CDR2 SASEGT. The CDR3 extends over 15 amino acids. Germline trimming cut 5 bases from V and 3 bases from J; bases unmatched to any gene: 4. The CDR3 bases are TGTGCCAGCAGTTGGGACAGGGGCGACAATCAGCCCCAGCATTTT. This translates into CASSWDRGDNQPQHF.

The chain recombines TRBV29-1 with TRBJ2-7; tentative D call: TRBD2 (5 bases). The CDR3 has 14 residues. Germline CDR1 is SQVTM and CDR2 is ANQGSEA. Trimming cost V 1 base and J 2 bases, with 12 bases left between them. In DNA, the CDR3 is TGCAGCGTTGAAGTTAGGGAGCCCACCTACGAGCAGTACTTC. Translating gives CSVEVREPTYEQYF.